The 9 T cell receptor beta chains presented below share a single source sample, sequenced in a study of T cells in women clearing cervical HPV infection. The assay was immunoSEQ multiplex PCR, and TCRdb's table has in-frame clones only and misses some. The sample includes 40,000 or so clones. Sequenced sample: blood buffy coat. Receptors were obtained from a woman aged 18 to 75 with a cervical HPV16 infection that either progressed to CIN3+ or cleared (not recorded which).

A note on this clone: With the read ending 3 residues before the CDR3 end, the germline J gene is used to fill in that end. The chain is built from TRBV7-2 and TRBJ2-7, with 7 bases that match TRBD2. Germline CDR1 reads SGHTA; CDR2 reads FQGNSA. This CDR3 contains 15 residues. After removal of 2 bases from V and 2 bases from J, the junction contained 6 bases not matched to a gene. The CDR3 sequence is CASSLYPSGAYEQYF. CDR3 DNA, as far as it was read: TGTGCCAGCAGCTTATATCCTAGCGGAGCCTACGAG. Full variable domain (missing parts from reference TRBV7-2 and TRBJ2-7): GAGVSQSPSNKVTEKGKDVELRCDPISGHTALYWYRQSLGQGLEFLIYFQGNSAPDKSGLPSDRFSAERTGGSVSTLTIQRTQQEDSAVYLCASSLYPSGAYEQYFGPGTRLTVT.

Details on this clone: The read finishes 3 residues shy of the CDR3 end, and the germline J gene is used to complete it. V gene TRBV7-2 combines with J gene TRBJ1-4, with D perhaps TRBD1 (5 bases). The CDR3 spans 12 residues. Germline V gene lookup returns CDR1 SGHTA and CDR2 FQGNSA. The CDR3 bases that were read are TGTGCCAGTACAACTGGGGCCAACGTA. Translating gives CASTTGANV. The complete CDR3 reads CASTTGANVLFF.

Of note for this clone: The read ends 3 residues shy of where the CDR3 ends; the end is completed using the germline J gene. V and J are TRBV5-1 and TRBJ2-1, with 11 bases fitting TRBD2. The CDR3 spans 15 residues. Trimming took 2 bases from V and 8 from J; bases not matched to a gene: 6. CDR1 and CDR2 from the germline V gene are SGHRS and YFSETQ. The CDR3 reads CASSFLGLAVDEQFF. CDR3 bases read: TGCGCCAGCAGCTTCTTGGGACTAGCGGTAGATGAG.

Note on this clone: Coverage ceases 3 residues before the CDR3 finishes, and the germline J gene fills in the end. The chain uses TRBV7-6 and TRBJ1-1; D remains unclear. This CDR3 is built from 13 residues. Germline lookup yields CDR1 SGHVS and CDR2 FNYEAQ. V lost 1 base and J lost 1, with 4 bases in between. CDR3 DNA (partial): TGTGCCAGCAGCTTAGTCCGGAACACTGAA. Protein sequence: CASSLVRNTE. The CDR3 in full is CASSLVRNTEAFF.

Concerning this clone itself: The CDR3 is cut off 3 residues early in the read; its end comes from the germline J gene. The chain joins TRBV9 to TRBJ2-2; 8 bases agree with TRBD1. V lost 0 bases to trimming and J lost 0 bases; unmatched junction nucleotides: 1. The germline gives CDR1 SGDLS, CDR2 YYNGEE. The CDR3 loop spans 16 amino acids. The CDR3 here is CASSVAGGTNTGELFF. The part of the CDR3 DNA that was read is TGTGCCAGCAGCGTAGCAGGGGGCACGAACACCGGGGAG.

With regard to this clone: The CDR3 extends 3 residues past the end of the read, so its final part is completed from the germline J gene. This rearrangement joins TRBV5-6 to TRBJ2-7; D may be TRBD1 (6 bases). Trimming removed 3 bases from V and 0 bases from J, with 13 bases in between. Germline CDR1 reads SGHDT; CDR2 reads YYEEEE. The CDR3 loop spans 15 amino acids. The CDR3 bases that were read are TGTGCCAGCAGCTCACCGACAGGTAGCTCCTACGAG. This encodes CASSSPTGSSYE. The whole CDR3 protein reads CASSSPTGSSYEQYF.

Comment on this clone: From the germline J gene comes the end of the CDR3, since the read stops 3 residues before it. J is TRBJ2-7 and V is TRBV28, with 7 nucleotides matching TRBD1. The length of the CDR3 is 15 residues. J was trimmed by 2 bases and V by 5 bases; bases with no gene match: 9. Germline CDR1 and CDR2: MDHEN and SYDVKM. The sequenced CDR3 bases are TGTGCCAGCAGTCAACCACAGGGGCAGGCCTACGAG. As protein: CASSQPQGQAYE. The whole CDR3 region reads CASSQPQGQAYEQYF. The full variable domain, its missing parts supplied by reference TRBV28 and TRBJ2-7, is DVKVTQSSRYLVKRTGEKVFLECVQDMDHENMFWYRQDPGLGLRLIYFSYDVKMKEKGDIPEGYSVSREKKERFSLILESASTNQTSMYLCASSQPQGQAYEQYFGPGTRLTVT.

About this clone itself: Coverage ceases 3 residues before the CDR3 finishes, and the germline J gene fills in the end. The chain employs TRBV30 and TRBJ1-6, with TRBD1 matching over 8 bases. Germline V gene lookup returns CDR1 GTSNPN and CDR2 SVGIG (reference sequence). The V segment lost 4 bases and the J segment 12 bases; nucleotides outside the gene matches: 11. The CDR3 is 14 amino acids. The sequenced part of the CDR3 DNA is TGTGCCTGGATCAGTCAGGGGGCTCTAGAACCC. Protein: CAWISQGALEP. The CDR3, in full, reads CAWISQGALEPLHF.

Remarks on this clone: The read comes to an end 3 residues before the CDR3 does, leaving the germline J gene to fill in the end. The chain combines TRBV7-2 with TRBJ2-5, with 8 bases matching TRBD2. The V gene's germline CDR1 is SGHTA and CDR2 FQGNSA. J lost 5 bases, V lost 7 bases, and 12 bases had no gene match. The CDR3 covers 15 residues. The chain's CDR3 is CASTPAGVGGETQYF. The CDR3 bases that were read are TGTGCCAGCACCCCAGCGGGAGTGGGCGGGGAGACC.